Listed below are T cell receptor beta chains from one sample, sequenced in a study of T-cell memory formation after mild COVID-19. TCRdb re-analysed the 5' RACE reads in MiXCR, keeping a single row per CDR3 protein. The sample yields roughly 220,000 distinct CDR3 sequences, about 9.2% seen once. The specimen was PBMCs or a T cell subset sorted from them (not recorded which). The receptors here all came from a man aged 18 to 29 who had mild COVID-19 (a few samples of this study predate the infection). Cell type and time point are not known. The CDR3 runs from the conserved cysteine through the conserved F or W. The D gene is left open where the match is weak. Where a row states a size, it is once, few, many or the class of an expanded clone; other rows omit it.

J,size,length,D,V,DNA,CDR3
TRBJ1-6,NA,14,NA,TRBV4-2,TGTGCCAGCAGCCAAGACGGAGATAATTCACCCCTCCACTTT,CASSQDGDNSPLHF
TRBJ1-5,NA,14,NA,TRBV6-6,TGTGCCAGCAGTTACTCCGGGAGCAATCAGCCCCAGCATTTT,CASSYSGSNQPQHF
TRBJ2-7,NA,13,NA,TRBV5-6,TGTGCCAGCAGCTTTTTGTTTTCCTACGAGCAGTACTTC,CASSFLFSYEQYF
TRBJ2-3,many,14,TRBD1,TRBV5-1,TGCGCCAGCAGCCGGGACAGGGTGGAAGATACGCAGTATTTT,CASSRDRVEDTQYF
TRBJ1-6,many,14,NA,TRBV5-1,TGCGCCAGCAGCTTAGCAGCCCTGGATTCACCCCTCCACTTT,CASSLAALDSPLHF
TRBJ1-2,NA,13,NA,TRBV5-1,TGCGCCAGCAGAGCAGAGGCTAACTATGGCTACACCTTC,CASRAEANYGYTF
TRBJ1-6,NA,14,NA,TRBV7-2,TGTGCCAGCAGCTCCCGAAGGGGTGATTCACCCCTCCACTTT,CASSSRRGDSPLHF
TRBJ1-5,NA,15,NA,TRBV20-1,TGCAGTGCTAGTGGGGACACTGATAGCAATCAGCCCCAGCATTTT,CSASGDTDSNQPQHF
TRBJ1-2,few,14,NA,TRBV18,TGTGCCAGCTCACCACCGATGGTATCTTGGGGCTACACCTTC,CASSPPMVSWGYTF
TRBJ2-5,NA,17,TRBD2,TRBV9,TGTGCCAGCAGCAAGATGTCCGGGACTAGCGGGGGAGAGACCCAGTACTTC,CASSKMSGTSGGETQYF
TRBJ2-3,many,13,NA,TRBV11-3,TGTGCCAGCAGCTCCGAAATGGGGCATACGCAGTATTTT,CASSSEMGHTQYF
TRBJ2-5,many,15,TRBD1,TRBV6-6,TGTGCCAGCAGGCTTTCCGGGACAGGTCAAGAGACCCAGTACTTC,CASRLSGTGQETQYF
TRBJ2-3,few,17,NA,TRBV4-3,TGCGCCAGCAGCCAAGATTTGAGGCAGACTGTGGGGGATACGCAGTATTTT,CASSQDLRQTVGDTQYF
TRBJ2-3,NA,16,TRBD2,TRBV4-3,TGCGCCAGCAGCCGCGGACTAGCGGGGGCCGCAGATACGCAGTATTTT,CASSRGLAGAADTQYF
TRBJ2-3,few,14,TRBD2,TRBV10-3,TGTGCCATGCGCGGAGCGGGGGTCACAGATACGCAGTATTTT,CAMRGAGVTDTQYF
TRBJ2-2,many,13,TRBD1,TRBV29-1,TGCAGCGTAGGGGGCCGCCATGTAGGGGAGCTGTTTTTT,CSVGGRHVGELFF
TRBJ2-2,many,15,NA,TRBV7-2,TGTGCCAGCAGCCCCCATCGGTGGAGCACCGGGGAGCTGTTTTTT,CASSPHRWSTGELFF
TRBJ1-2,few,15,TRBD1,TRBV20-1,TGCAGTGCTAGAGTCCGGGACAGGGGGCCCTATGGCTACACCTTC,CSARVRDRGPYGYTF
TRBJ1-2,NA,14,NA,TRBV18,TGTGCCAGCTCACCACCTGCAGGGTACTATGGCTACACCTTC,CASSPPAGYYGYTF
TRBJ2-2,many,14,NA,TRBV5-1,TGTGCCAGCAGCTTAGCAGCAAACACCGGGGAGCTGTTTTTT,CASSLAANTGELFF
TRBJ2-5,many,19,TRBD2,TRBV10-3,TGTGCCATCAGTGATTCCCCACCGGGGGGGCGAACCTACCAAGAGACCCAGTACTTC,CAISDSPPGGRTYQETQYF
TRBJ2-1,many,13,NA,TRBV14,TGTGCCAGCAGCCAAGAATGGGGCCATGAGCAGTTCTTC,CASSQEWGHEQFF
TRBJ2-1,NA,14,TRBD2,TRBV28,TGTGCCAGCAGGGGAGCGGGGGGGCCTGCTGAGCAGTTCTTC,CASRGAGGPAEQFF
TRBJ1-3,few,16,NA,TRBV4-1,TGCGCCAGCAGCCAAGAGGTGGCCTCCTCTGGAAACACCATATATTTT,CASSQEVASSGNTIYF